Included here is one TCR beta chain sequence, with context. Its antigen is undetermined. The data originate from a study of OX40 agonist ivuxolimab in advanced cancers. About the study: Participants, 80% to 90% male, averaged roughly 60 years of age, ranging from 23 to 79. Three patients had partial responses: one hepatocellular carcinoma, two cutaneous melanoma.

General study findings and limits: CD8+ T cells were the subset that, on average, had more expanded clones than CD4+.

The sampling schedule covered blood at baseline, cycle 4 day 1, and cycle 7 day 1. Losses at the gene ends were 4 bases for V and 4 bases for J; bases not matched to a gene: 3. Germline lookup yields CDR1 LGHNA and CDR2 YNFKEQ. CDR3 length equals 14 residues. Sequencing was performed with immunoSEQ multiplex PCR; in TCRdb, only in-frame clones are kept and a portion is missing. This table holds about 23,000 clones, over 75% found once. The sequence was obtained from an adult with an advanced solid tumor such as melanoma, head and neck, liver or kidney cancer. The sequencing used CD4+ or CD8+ T cells sorted from blood, collected in a trial of the OX40 agonist ivuxolimab. The V gene is TRBV4-2, the J gene TRBJ2-3, with 9 bases fitting TRBD2. The CDR3 bases are TGTGCCAGCAGCCGGATAGCGGGAGCAGATACGCAGTATTTT. This translates into CASSRIAGADTQYF.